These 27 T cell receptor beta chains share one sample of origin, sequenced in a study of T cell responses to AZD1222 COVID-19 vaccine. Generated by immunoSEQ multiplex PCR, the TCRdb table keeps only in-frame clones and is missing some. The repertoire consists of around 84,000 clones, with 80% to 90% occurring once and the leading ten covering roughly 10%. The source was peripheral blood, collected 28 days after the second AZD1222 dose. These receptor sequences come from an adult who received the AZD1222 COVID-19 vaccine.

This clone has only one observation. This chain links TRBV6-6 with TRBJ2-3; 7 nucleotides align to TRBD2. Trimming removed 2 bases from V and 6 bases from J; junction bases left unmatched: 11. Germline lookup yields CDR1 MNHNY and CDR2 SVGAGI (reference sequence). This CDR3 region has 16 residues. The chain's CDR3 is CASSYGEGGGLDTQYF. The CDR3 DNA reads TGTGCCAGCAGTTACGGGGAGGGCGGGGGATTGGATACGCAGTATTTT.

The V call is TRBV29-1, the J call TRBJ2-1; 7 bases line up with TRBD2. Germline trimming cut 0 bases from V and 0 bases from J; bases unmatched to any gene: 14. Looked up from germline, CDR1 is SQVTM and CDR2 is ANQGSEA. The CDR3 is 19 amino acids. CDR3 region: CSVEDPRGGFLSSYNEQFF. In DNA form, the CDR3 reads TGCAGCGTTGAAGATCCGCGGGGAGGGTTCCTGAGCTCCTACAATGAGCAGTTCTTC.

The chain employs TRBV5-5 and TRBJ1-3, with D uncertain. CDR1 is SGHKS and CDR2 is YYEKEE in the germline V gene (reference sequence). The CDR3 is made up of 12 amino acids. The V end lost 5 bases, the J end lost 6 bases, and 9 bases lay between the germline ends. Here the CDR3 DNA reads TGTGCCAGCAGTTCCCGCGCAAACACCATATATTTT. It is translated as CASSSRANTIYF.

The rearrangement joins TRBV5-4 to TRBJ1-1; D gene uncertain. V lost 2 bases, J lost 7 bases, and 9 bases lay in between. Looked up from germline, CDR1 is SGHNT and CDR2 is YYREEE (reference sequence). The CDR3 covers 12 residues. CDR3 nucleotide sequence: TGTGCCAGCAGCTTAGAGGTTGGTGAAGCTTTCTTT. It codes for CASSLEVGEAFF.

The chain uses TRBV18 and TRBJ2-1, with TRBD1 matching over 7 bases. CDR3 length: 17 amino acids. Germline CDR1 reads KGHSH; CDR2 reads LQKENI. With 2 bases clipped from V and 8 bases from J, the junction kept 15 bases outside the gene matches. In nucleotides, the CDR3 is TGTGCCAGCTCACCAACCAAGACAGGGCGAACTCCCCATGAGCAGTTCTTC. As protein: CASSPTKTGRTPHEQFF.

CDR3 DNA sequence: TGCAGCGTTGAAGAGAAATCAGGGACAGGGCGATACAATGAGCAGTTCTTC. Its protein product is CSVEEKSGTGRYNEQFF. This chain connects TRBV29-1 to TRBJ2-1, with 9 bases lining up with TRBD1. The germline gives CDR1 SQVTM, CDR2 ANQGSEA. The CDR3 runs to 17 residues. J gave up 4 bases and V 0 bases, and 10 bases lay outside the gene matches.

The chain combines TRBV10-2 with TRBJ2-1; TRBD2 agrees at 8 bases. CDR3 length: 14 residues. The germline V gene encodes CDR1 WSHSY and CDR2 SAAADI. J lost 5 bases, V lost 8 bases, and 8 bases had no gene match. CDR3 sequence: CASVSGGRDNEQFF. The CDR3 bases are TGCGCCAGCGTCTCGGGGGGGCGTGACAATGAGCAGTTCTTC.

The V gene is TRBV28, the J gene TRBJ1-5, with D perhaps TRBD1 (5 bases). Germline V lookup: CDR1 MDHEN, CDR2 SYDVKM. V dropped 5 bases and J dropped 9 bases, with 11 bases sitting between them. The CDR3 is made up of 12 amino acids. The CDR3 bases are TGTGCCAGCAGTACTCCCGACAGGCCCCAGCATTTT. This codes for CASSTPDRPQHF.

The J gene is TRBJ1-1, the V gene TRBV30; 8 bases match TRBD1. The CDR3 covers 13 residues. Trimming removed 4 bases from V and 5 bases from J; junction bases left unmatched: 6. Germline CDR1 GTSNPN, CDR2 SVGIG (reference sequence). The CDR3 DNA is TGTGCCTGGACAGGGGGCGAATGGACTGAAGCTTTCTTT. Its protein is CAWTGGEWTEAFF.

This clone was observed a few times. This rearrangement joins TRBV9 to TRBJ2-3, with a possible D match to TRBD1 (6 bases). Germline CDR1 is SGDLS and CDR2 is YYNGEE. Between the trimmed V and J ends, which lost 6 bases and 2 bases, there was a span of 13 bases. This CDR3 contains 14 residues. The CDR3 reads CASNEGVHTDTQYF. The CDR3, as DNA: TGTGCCAGCAACGAGGGGGTCCACACAGATACGCAGTATTTT.

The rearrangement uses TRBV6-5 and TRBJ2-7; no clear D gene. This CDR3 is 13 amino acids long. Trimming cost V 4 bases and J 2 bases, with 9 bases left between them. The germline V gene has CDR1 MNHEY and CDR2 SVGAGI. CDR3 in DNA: TGTGCCAGCAGTTTTAAGGGCCCCTACGAGCAGTACTTC. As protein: CASSFKGPYEQYF.

In DNA form, the CDR3 reads TGTGCCAGTAGTGCACTTAACTATGGCTACACCTTC. Protein product: CASSALNYGYTF. The chain recombines TRBV19 with TRBJ1-2; D gene ambiguous. V lost 5 bases and J lost 1, with 5 bases in between. CDR1 and CDR2 from the germline V gene are LNHDA and SQIVND (reference sequence). The CDR3 loop spans 12 amino acids.

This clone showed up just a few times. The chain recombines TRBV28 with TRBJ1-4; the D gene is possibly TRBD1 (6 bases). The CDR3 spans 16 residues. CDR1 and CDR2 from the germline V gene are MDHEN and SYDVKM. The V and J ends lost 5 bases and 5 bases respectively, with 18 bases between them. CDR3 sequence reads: CASSPAPAGDNEKLFF. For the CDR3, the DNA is TGTGCCAGCAGTCCGGCCCCGGCAGGGGACAATGAAAAACTGTTTTTT.

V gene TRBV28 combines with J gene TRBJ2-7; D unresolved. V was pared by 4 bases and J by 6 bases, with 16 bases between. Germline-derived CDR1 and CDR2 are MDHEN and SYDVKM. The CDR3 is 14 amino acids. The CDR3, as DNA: TGTGCCAGCAGTTCCCTAGAGTGGACGGGCGAGCAGTACTTC. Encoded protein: CASSSLEWTGEQYF.

The CDR3 loop is CASRGGNQPQHF. The CDR3 DNA is TGTGCCAGCCGCGGGGGAAATCAGCCCCAGCATTTT. The chain links TRBV6-5 to TRBJ1-5, with D possibly matching TRBD1 (5 bases). Trimming took off 8 bases at V and 4 bases at J, with 9 bases between the two ends. This CDR3 has 12 amino acids. Germline CDR1 MNHEY, CDR2 SVGAGI.

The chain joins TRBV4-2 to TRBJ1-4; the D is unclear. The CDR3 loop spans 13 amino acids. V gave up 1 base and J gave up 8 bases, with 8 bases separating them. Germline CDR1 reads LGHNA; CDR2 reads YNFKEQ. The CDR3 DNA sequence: TGTGCCAGCAGCCAAGGCCAGAAGGAAAAACTGTTTTTT. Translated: CASSQGQKEKLFF.

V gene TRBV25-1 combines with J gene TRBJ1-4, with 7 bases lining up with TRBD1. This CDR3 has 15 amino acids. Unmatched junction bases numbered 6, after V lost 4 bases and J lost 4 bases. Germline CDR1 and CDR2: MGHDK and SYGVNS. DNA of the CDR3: TGTGCCAGCAGTGCTTGGGACAGAAATAATGAAAAACTGTTTTTT. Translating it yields CASSAWDRNNEKLFF.

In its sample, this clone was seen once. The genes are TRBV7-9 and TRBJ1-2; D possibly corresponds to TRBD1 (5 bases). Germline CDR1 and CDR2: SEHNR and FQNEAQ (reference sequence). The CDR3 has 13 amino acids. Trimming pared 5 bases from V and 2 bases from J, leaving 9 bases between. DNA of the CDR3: TGTGCCAGCAGCAGAGGGGAAAACTATGGCTACACCTTC. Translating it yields CASSRGENYGYTF.

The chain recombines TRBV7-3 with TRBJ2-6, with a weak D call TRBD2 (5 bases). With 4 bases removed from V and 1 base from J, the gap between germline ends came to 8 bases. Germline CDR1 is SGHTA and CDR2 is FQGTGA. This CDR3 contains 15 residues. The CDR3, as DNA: TGTGCCAGCAGCTACGGGGTATCTGGGGCCAACGTCCTGACTTTC. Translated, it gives CASSYGVSGANVLTF.

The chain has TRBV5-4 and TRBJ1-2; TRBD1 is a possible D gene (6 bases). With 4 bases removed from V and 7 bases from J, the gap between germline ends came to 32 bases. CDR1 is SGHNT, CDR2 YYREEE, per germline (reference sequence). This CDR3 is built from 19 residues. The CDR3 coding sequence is TGTGCCAGCAGCCACCAGACAGGTCAGGTCGTTGTTAGTAGTTTTGGCTACACCTTC. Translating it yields CASSHQTGQVVVSSFGYTF.

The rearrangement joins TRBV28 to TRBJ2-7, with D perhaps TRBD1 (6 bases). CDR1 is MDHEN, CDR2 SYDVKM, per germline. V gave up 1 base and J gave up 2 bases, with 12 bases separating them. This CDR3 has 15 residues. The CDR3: CASSLLQGAAYEQYF. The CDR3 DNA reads TGTGCCAGCAGTTTATTACAGGGAGCTGCCTACGAGCAGTACTTC.

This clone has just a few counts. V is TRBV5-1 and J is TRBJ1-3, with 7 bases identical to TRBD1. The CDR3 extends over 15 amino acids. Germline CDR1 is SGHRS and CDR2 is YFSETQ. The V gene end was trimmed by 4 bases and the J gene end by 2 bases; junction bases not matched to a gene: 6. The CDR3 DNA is TGCGCCAGCAGCACGGACGGGACAGCTGGAAACACCATATATTTT. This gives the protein CASSTDGTAGNTIYF.

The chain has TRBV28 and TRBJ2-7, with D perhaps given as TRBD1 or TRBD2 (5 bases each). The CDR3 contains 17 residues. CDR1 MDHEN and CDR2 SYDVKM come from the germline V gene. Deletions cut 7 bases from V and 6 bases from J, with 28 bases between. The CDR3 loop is CASISPRTGRDRSEQYF. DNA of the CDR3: TGTGCCAGCATCTCCCCCCGGACTGGCAGGGACCGCTCCGAGCAGTACTTC. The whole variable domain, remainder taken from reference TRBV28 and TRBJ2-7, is DVKVTQSSRYLVKRTGEKVFLECVQDMDHENMFWYRQDPGLGLRLIYFSYDVKMKEKGDIPEGYSVSREKKERFSLILESASTNQTSMYLCASISPRTGRDRSEQYFGPGTRLTVT.

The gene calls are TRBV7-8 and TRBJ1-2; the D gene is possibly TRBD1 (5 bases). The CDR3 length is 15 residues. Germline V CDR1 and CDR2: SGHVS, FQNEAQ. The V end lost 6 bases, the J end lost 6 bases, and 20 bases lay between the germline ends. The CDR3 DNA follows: TGTGCCAGCAGGAAATCTTTGGTCGGGACGAATGGCTACACCTTC. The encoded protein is CASRKSLVGTNGYTF.

CDR3 sequence reads: CASSVGLAGGQQETQYF. In DNA, the CDR3 is TGTGCCAGCAGCGTAGGATTAGCGGGGGGGCAGCAAGAGACCCAGTACTTC. V usage is TRBV9 and J usage is TRBJ2-5; 11 nucleotides align to TRBD2. After removal of 0 bases from V and 2 bases from J, the junction contained 6 bases not matched to a gene. This CDR3 has 17 amino acids. CDR1 SGDLS and CDR2 YYNGEE come from the germline V gene. Full variable domain (remainder filled in from reference TRBV9 and TRBJ2-5): DSGVTQTPKHLITATGQRVTLRCSPRSGDLSVYWYQQSLDQGLQFLIQYYNGEERAKGNILERFSAQQFPDLHSELNLSSLELGDSALYFCASSVGLAGGQQETQYFGPGTRLLVL.

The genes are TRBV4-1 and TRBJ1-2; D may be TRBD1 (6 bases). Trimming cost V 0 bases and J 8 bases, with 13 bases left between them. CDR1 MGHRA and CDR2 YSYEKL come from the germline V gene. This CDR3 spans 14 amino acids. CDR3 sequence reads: CASSQDAGAEGYTF. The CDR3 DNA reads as TGCGCCAGCAGCCAAGATGCAGGGGCGGAAGGCTACACCTTC.

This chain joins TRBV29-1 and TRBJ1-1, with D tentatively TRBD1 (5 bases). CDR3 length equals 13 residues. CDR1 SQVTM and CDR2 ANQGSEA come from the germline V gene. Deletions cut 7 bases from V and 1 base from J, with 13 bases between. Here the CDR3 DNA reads TGCAGCGCGCTGGACGGGACGAACACTGAAGCTTTCTTT. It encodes CSALDGTNTEAFF.